The 9 T cell receptor beta chains below come from one sample, sequenced in a study of blood T cells in healthy people across ages. PCR was performed a second time for about 6 to 11 cycles using a sample-barcoded 5' primer and a J-beta primer mix. TCRdb recomputed calls from the 5' RACE reads with MiXCR, one row per CDR3 protein. This repertoire shows just over 1 million distinct CDR3 sequences, under 55% found once; its top ten account for approximately 20%. The source material was blood. All receptors derive from a woman in her sixties or seventies in good health.

This sequence joins TRBV20-1 and TRBJ2-3; D is possibly TRBD2 (7 bases). CDR1 is DFQATT and CDR2 is SNEGSKA in the germline V gene (reference sequence). V was pared by 6 bases and J by 0 bases, with 16 bases between. This CDR3 is built from 15 residues. Here the CDR3 DNA reads TGCAGTGCAAGGAGGGGGGGGACTAGCACAGATACGCAGTATTTT. The encoded protein is CSARRGGTSTDTQYF.

The chain uses TRBV20-1 and TRBJ2-5; D is possibly TRBD2 (7 bases). Trimming left V 1 base short and J 11 bases short, with 26 bases between. This CDR3 has 16 amino acids. The germline CDR1 and CDR2 sequences are DFQATT and SNEGSKA (reference sequence). In DNA, the CDR3 is TGCAGTGCTAGAGTTGTAGGCTCCGGTGCTAGCGGACAGCAGTACTTC. This sequence encodes CSARVVGSGASGQQYF.

The chain carries TRBV9 and TRBJ2-1, with a possible D match to TRBD1 (6 bases). The CDR3 runs 14 residues. CDR1 is SGDLS, CDR2 YYNGEE, per germline. With 3 bases removed from V and 8 bases from J, the gap between germline ends came to 15 bases. CDR3 residues: CASSAEQGFDEQFF. The DNA of the CDR3 is TGTGCCAGCAGCGCTGAACAGGGTTTCGATGAGCAGTTCTTC.

The V gene is TRBV6-5, the J gene TRBJ1-1; perhaps TRBD1 as D (6 bases). With 0 bases removed from V and 0 bases from J, the gap between germline ends came to 8 bases. The CDR3 contains 15 residues. Looked up from germline, CDR1 is MNHEY and CDR2 is SVGAGI. In DNA form, the CDR3 reads TGTGCCAGCAGTTACTCCGGGACACTGAACACTGAAGCTTTCTTT. It encodes CASSYSGTLNTEAFF.

The chain joins TRBV20-1 to TRBJ2-5; D is undetermined. V lost 5 bases and J lost 1, with 8 bases in between. This CDR3 contains 12 residues. Germline loops: CDR1 DFQATT, CDR2 SNEGSKA (reference sequence). The CDR3 region is CSALALQETQYF. The CDR3 DNA reads as TGCAGTGCTCTGGCACTCCAAGAGACCCAGTACTTC.

The chain couples TRBV12-5 to TRBJ2-7, with a possible D match to TRBD2 (5 bases). CDR3 length equals 18 residues. CDR1 is LGHNT, CDR2 FRNRAP, per germline. V was cut by 0 bases and J by 4 bases, with 22 bases left in between. DNA of the CDR3: TGTGCTAGTGGTTTGGTAGCGGCAGAAGGTAGGGAGACGTACGAGCAGTACTTC. It is translated as CASGLVAAEGRETYEQYF.

On this clonotype itself: One end of the junction varies from germline; a read error may be responsible. This chain connects TRBV29-1 to TRBJ2-1, with 9 bases aligning to TRBD1. Germline V gives CDR1 SQVTM, CDR2 ANQGSEA. CDR3 length: 16 residues. DNA for the CDR3: TGCAGCGTTGAGGGTGGACAGGGGATTTCCTACAAGGAGCAGTTCTTC. Its protein product is CSVEGGQGISYKEQFF.

A few counts support this clonotype. The chain links TRBV20-1 to TRBJ2-7; TRBD1 or TRBD2 may be the D gene (5 bases each). V was clipped by 2 bases and J by 6 bases, with 14 bases between them. From germline, CDR1 is DFQATT and CDR2 SNEGSKA (reference sequence). The CDR3 totals 13 residues. The CDR3 loop reads CSARHQGVREQYF. CDR3 bases: TGCAGTGCTAGACACCAGGGAGTACGCGAGCAGTACTTC.

This chain links TRBV7-8 with TRBJ2-1; 11 bases match TRBD2. The CDR3 has 17 residues. Germline V lookup: CDR1 SGHVS, CDR2 FQNEAQ. V was pared by 5 bases and J by 6 bases, with 12 bases of the junction left unmatched. The CDR3 DNA reads as TGTGCCAGCAGCCCCTTTTTAGCGGGAGGGTACGGCAATGAGCAGTTCTTC. Its translation is CASSPFLAGGYGNEQFF.